This T cell receptor beta chain was obtained from a study of blood T cell repertoires in COVID-19. Original data processing: Reference gene primer amplification gave nucleated cell count estimates. Measured with immunoSEQ multiplex PCR; TCRdb has only the in-frame clones, and not every one. D and trimming were read from the DNA, whereas the V and J calls and clone size are those reported in that table. This table holds roughly 49,000 clones, about 88% found once. CDR1 is MNHEY and CDR2 is SVGEGT in the germline V gene. Between the trimmed V and J ends, which lost 2 bases and 0 bases, there was a span of 16 bases. The CDR3 has 17 amino acids. This clone was seen just once.

The sequenced sample was peripheral blood. This TCR was recovered from a middle-aged man with active COVID-19. The chain links TRBV6-2 or TRBV6-3 to TRBJ1-1; D is possibly TRBD1 (5 bases). The CDR3 is CASSYPGRGPMNTEAFF. CDR3 nucleotides: TGTGCCAGCAGTTACCCTGGGCGGGGCCCAATGAACACTGAAGCTTTCTTT.